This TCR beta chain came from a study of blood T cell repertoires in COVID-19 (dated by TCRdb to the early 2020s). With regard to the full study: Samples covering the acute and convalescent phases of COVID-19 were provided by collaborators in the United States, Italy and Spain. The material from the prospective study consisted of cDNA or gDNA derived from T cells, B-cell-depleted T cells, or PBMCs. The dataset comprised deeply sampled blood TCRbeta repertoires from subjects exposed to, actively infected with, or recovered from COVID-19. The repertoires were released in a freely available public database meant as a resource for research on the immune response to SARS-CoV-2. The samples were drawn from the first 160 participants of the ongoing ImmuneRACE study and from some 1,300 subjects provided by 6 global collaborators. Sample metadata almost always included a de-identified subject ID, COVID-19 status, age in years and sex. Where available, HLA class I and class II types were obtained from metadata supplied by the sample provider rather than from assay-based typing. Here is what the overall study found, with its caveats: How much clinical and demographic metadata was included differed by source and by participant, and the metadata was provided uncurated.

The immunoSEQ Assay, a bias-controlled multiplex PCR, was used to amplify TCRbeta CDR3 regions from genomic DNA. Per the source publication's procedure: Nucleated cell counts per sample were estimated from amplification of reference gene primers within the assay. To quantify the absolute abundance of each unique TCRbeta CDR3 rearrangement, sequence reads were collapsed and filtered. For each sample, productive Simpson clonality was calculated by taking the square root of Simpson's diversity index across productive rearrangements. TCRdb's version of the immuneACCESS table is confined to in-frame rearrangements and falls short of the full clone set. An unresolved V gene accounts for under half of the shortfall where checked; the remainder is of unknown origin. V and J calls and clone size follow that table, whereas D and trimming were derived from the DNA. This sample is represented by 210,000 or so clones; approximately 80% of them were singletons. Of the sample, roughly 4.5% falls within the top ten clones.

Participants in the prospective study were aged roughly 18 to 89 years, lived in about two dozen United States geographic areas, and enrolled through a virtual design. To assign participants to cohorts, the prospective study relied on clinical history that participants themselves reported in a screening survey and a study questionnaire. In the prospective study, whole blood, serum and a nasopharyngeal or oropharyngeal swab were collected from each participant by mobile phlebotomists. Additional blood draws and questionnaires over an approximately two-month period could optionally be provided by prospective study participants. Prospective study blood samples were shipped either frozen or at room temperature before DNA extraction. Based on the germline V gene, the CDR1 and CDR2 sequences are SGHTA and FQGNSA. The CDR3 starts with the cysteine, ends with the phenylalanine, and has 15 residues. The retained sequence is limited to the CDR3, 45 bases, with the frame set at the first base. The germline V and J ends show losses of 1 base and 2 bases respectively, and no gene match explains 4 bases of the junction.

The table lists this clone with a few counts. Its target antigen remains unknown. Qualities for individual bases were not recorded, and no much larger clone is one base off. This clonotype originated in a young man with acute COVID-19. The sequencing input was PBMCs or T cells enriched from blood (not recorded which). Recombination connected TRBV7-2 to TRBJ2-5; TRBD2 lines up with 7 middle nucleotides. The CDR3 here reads CASSLEFGGQETQYF. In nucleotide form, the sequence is TGTGCCAGCAGCTTAGAGTTCGGGGGGCAAGAGACCCAGTACTTC.